Following are 2 T cell receptor beta chains from one sample sequenced in a study of T cell responses to AZD1222 COVID-19 vaccine (dated by TCRdb to 2020 to 2023). Receptors were amplified or captured by the immunoSEQ multiplex PCR assay. In TCRdb, the immuneACCESS table is reduced to in-frame sequences with V and J assigned. These tables do not hold every clone; where another copy was compared, an unresolved V gene accounts for under half, and the others remain unexplained. The sample yields 140,000 to 150,000 clones; about 92% were counted once. 7.5% to 9.5% of the sample is taken by the ten largest. The intended sense of this specimen's time point label: baseline before first vaccination. This specimen was peripheral blood, taken on day 0 of AZD1222 vaccination. The source is an adult in good health.

The J gene is TRBJ1-2, the V gene TRBV7-6; unclear D gene. The CDR3 covers 15 residues. In germline, CDR1 is SGHVS, CDR2 FNYEAQ. Trimming took off 1 base at V and 2 bases at J, with 11 bases between the two ends. In DNA form, the CDR3 reads TGTGCCAGCAGCTTAGGAATCGGAAGGAACTATGGCTACACCTTC. Its translation is CASSLGIGRNYGYTF.

The rearrangement links TRBV7-9 to TRBJ1-2; D not certain. The CDR3 totals 15 residues. Looked up from germline, CDR1 is SEHNR and CDR2 is FQNEAQ (reference sequence). V lost 1 base to trimming and J lost 7 bases, with 16 bases between them. The CDR3 region is CASSLDGWTFTGYTF. In DNA form, the CDR3 reads TGTGCCAGCAGCTTAGATGGGTGGACCTTCACTGGCTACACCTTC.